The T cell receptor (beta chain) described here comes from a study of a mutant IDH1 vaccine in newly diagnosed glioma. CDR1 and CDR2 from the germline V gene are SGHDT and YYEEEE. This CDR3 comprises 13 residues. The germline V and J ends were trimmed by 5 bases and 8 bases, with 16 bases remaining between them. Profiled with immunoSEQ multiplex PCR; TCRdb holds only in-frame clones, not every one. The data hold roughly 50,000 clones, with about 82% observed a single time. This sample's time point: baseline, week 1 (first vaccination visit). The treatment was: pre-vaccination baseline after standard-of-care therapy.

The chain carries TRBV5-6 and TRBJ1-2; no firm D call. The TCR was taken from a young man with glioma. Sequences were derived from PBMCs, sampled from a glioma patient treated with radiotherapy, temozolomide or both. CDR3 sequence: CASRDGRSGGYTF. The CDR3 nucleotides read TGTGCCAGCAGGGACGGGAGATCGGGGGGCTACACCTTC.